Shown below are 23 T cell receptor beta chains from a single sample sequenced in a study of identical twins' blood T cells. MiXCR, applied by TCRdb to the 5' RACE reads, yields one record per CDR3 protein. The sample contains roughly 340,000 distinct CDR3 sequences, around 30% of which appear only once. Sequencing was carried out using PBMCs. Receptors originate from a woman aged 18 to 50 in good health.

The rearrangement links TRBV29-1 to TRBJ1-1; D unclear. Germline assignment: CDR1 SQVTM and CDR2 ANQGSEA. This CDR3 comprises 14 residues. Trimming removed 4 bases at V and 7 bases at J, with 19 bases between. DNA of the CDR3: TGCAGCGTTGGAGCGGCAGCCTTGACAAATGAAGCTTTCTTT. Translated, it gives CSVGAAALTNEAFF.

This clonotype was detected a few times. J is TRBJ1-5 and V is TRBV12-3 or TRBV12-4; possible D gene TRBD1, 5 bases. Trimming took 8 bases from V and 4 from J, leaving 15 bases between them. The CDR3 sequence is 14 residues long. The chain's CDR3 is CASSPVDRNQPQHF. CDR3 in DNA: TGTGCCAGCTCCCCGGTCGACAGAAATCAGCCCCAGCATTTT.

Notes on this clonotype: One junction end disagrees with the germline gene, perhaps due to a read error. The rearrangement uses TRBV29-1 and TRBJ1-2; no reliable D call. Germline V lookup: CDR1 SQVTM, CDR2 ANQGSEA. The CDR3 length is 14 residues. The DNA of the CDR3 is TGCAGAGTTGAAGGCCAGGCGTCTAACTATGGCTACACCTTC. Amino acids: CRVEGQASNYGYTF.

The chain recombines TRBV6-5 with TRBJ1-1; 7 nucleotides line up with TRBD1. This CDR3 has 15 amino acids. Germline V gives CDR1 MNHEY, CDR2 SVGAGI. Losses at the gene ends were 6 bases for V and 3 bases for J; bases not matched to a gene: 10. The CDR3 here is CASSPYRGMDTEAFF. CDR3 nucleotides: TGTGCCAGCAGCCCCTACAGGGGAATGGACACTGAAGCTTTCTTT.

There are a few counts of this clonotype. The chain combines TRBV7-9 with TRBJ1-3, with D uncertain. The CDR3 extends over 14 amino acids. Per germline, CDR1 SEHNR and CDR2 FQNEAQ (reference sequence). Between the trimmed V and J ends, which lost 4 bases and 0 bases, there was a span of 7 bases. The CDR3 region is CASSSNLSGNTIYF. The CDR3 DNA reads TGTGCCAGCAGCTCAAACCTCTCTGGAAACACCATATATTTT.

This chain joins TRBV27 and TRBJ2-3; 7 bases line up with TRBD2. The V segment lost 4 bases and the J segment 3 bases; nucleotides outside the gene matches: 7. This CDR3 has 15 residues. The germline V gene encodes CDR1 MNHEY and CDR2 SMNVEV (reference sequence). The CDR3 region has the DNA TGTGCCAGCAGTTCCGGCGGGAGTAGGACAGATACGCAGTATTTT. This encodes CASSSGGSRTDTQYF.

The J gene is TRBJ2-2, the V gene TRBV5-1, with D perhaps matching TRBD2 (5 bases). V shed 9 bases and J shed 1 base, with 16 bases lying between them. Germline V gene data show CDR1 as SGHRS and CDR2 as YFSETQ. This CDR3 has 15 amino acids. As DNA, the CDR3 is TGCGCCACCGGAGCCAGAGGGCTGAACACCGGGGAGCTGTTTTTT. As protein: CATGARGLNTGELFF.

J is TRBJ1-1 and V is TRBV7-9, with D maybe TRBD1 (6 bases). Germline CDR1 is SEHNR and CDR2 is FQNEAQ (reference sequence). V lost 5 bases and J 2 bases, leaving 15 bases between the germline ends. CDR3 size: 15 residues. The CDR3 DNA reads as TGTGCCAGCAGCCGCGACAGGAGCGGAAACACTGAAGCTTTCTTT. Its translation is CASSRDRSGNTEAFF.

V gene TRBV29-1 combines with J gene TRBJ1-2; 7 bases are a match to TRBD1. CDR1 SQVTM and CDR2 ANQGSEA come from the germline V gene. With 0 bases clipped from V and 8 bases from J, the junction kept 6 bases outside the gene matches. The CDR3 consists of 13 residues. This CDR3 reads CSVEDPGGRGYTF. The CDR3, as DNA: TGCAGCGTTGAAGACCCAGGGGGGAGGGGCTACACCTTC.

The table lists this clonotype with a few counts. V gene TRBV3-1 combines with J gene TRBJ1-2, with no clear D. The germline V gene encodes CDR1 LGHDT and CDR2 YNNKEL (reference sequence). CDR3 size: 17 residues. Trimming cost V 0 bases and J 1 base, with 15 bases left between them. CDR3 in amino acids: CASSQDVFGRRNYGYTF. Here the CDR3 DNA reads TGTGCCAGCAGCCAAGATGTGTTTGGCAGGCGTAACTATGGCTACACCTTC.

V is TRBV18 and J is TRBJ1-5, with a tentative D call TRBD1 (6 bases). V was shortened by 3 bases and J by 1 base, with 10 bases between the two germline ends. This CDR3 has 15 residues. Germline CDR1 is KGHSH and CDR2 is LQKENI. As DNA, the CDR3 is TGTGCCAGCTCACCGGGACAAGGGAGCAATCAGCCCCAGCATTTT. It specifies CASSPGQGSNQPQHF.

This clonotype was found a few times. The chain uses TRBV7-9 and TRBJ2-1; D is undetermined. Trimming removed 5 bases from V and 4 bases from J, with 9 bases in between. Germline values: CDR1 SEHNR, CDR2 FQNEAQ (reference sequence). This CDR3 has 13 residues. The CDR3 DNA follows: TGTGCCAGCAGCCCAAAAGGGTACAATGAGCAGTTCTTC. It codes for CASSPKGYNEQFF.

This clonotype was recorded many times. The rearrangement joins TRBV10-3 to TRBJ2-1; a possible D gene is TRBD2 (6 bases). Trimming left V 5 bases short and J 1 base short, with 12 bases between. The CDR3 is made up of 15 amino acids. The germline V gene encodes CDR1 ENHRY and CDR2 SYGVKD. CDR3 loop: CAISHRDSSYNEQFF. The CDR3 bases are TGTGCCATCAGTCATCGGGACTCTTCCTACAATGAGCAGTTCTTC.

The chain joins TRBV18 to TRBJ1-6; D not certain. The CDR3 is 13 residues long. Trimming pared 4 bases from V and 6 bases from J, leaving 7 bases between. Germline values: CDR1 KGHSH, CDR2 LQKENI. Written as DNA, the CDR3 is TGTGCCAGCTCACTGGCCGGTAATTCACCCCTCCACTTT. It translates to CASSLAGNSPLHF.

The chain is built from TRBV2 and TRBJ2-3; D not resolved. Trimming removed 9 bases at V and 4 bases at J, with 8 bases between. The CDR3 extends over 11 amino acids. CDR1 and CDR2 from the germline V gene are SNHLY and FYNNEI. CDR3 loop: CASMYADTQYF. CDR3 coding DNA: TGTGCCAGTATGTACGCAGATACGCAGTATTTT. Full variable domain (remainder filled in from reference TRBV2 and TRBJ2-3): EPEVTQTPSHQVTQMGQEVILRCVPISNHLYFYWYRQILGQKVEFLVSFYNNEISEKSEIFDDQFSVERPDGSNFTLKIRSTKLEDSAMYFCASMYADTQYFGPGTRLTVL.

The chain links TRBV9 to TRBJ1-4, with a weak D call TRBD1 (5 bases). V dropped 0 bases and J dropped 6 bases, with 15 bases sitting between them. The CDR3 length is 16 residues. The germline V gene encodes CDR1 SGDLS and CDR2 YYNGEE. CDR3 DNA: TGTGCCAGCAGCGTAGCGGCGCGGGGAGGGGATGAAAAACTGTTTTTT. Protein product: CASSVAARGGDEKLFF.

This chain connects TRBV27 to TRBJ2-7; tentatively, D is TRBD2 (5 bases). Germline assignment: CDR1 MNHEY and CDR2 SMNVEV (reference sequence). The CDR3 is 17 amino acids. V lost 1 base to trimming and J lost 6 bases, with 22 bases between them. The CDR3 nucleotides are TGTGCCAGCAGTTTATTTGACGGCCGGGGTCCTTTCGTCGAGCAGTACTTC. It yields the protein CASSLFDGRGPFVEQYF.

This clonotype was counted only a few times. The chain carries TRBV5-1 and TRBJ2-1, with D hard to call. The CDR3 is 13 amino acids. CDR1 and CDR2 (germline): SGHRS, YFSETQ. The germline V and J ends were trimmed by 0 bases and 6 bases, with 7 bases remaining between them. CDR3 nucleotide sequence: TGCGCCAGCAGCTTGGGGCACCTCAATGAGCAGTTCTTC. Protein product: CASSLGHLNEQFF. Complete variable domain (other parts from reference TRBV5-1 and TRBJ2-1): KAGVTQTPRYLIKTRGQQVTLSCSPISGHRSVSWYQQTPGQGLQFLFEYFSETQRNKGNFPGRFSGRQFSNSRSEMNVSTLELGDSALYLCASSLGHLNEQFFGPGTRLTVL.

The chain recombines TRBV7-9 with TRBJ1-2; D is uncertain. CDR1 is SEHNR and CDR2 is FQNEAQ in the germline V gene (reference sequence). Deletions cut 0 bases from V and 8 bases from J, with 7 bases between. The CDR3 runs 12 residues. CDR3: CASSLAERGYTF. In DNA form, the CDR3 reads TGTGCCAGCAGCTTAGCCGAAAGAGGCTACACCTTC.

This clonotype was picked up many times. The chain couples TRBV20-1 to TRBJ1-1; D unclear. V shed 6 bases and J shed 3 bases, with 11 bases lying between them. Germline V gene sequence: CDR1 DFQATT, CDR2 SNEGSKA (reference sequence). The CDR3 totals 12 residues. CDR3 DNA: TGCAGTGCAAGACGACGGGACACTGAAGCTTTCTTT. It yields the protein CSARRRDTEAFF.

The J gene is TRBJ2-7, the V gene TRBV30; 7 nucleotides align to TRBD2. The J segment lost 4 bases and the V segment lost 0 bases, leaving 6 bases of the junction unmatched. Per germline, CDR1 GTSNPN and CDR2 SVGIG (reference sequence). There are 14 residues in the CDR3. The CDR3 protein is CAWSVPAGIYEQYF. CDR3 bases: TGTGCCTGGAGTGTACCAGCGGGGATTTACGAGCAGTACTTC.

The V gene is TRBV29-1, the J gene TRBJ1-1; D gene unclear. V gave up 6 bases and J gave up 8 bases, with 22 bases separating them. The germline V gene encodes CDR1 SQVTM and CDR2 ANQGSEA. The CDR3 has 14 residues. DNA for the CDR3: TGCAGCGTGGCGCGGGCAGATAAGGTCGGAGAAGCTTTCTTT. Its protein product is CSVARADKVGEAFF.

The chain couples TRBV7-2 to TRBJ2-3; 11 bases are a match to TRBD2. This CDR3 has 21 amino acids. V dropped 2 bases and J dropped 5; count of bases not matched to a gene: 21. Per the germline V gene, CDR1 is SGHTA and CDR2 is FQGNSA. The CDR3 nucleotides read TGTGCCAGCAGCTTAATTCTCCGGGTTTATAGCGGGAGGGCCAAGGAAGATACGCAGTATTTT. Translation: CASSLILRVYSGRAKEDTQYF.